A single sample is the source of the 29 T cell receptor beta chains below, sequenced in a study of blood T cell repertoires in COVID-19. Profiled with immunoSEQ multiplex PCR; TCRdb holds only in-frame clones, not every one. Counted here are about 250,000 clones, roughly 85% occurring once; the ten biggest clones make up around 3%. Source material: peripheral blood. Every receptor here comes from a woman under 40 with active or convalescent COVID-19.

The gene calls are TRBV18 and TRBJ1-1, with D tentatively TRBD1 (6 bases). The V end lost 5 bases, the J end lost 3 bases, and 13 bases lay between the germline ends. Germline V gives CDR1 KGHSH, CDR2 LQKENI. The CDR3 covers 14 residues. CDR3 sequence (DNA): TGTGCCAGCTCATCACGACAGGTGGACACTGAAGCTTTCTTT. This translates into CASSSRQVDTEAFF.

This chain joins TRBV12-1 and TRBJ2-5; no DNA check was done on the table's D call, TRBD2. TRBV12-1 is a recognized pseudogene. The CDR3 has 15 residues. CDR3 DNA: TGTGCCAGCAGCTTTAGATTCATGGGGGGGGAGACCCAGTACTTC. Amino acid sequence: CASSFRFMGGETQYF.

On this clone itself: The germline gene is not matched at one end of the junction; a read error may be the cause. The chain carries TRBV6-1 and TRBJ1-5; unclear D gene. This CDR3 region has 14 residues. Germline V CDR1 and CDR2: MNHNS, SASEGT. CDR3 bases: TGTGCCAGCAGCGAAGGAAAAGAGAATCAGCCCCAGCATTTT. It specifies CASSEGKENQPQHF.

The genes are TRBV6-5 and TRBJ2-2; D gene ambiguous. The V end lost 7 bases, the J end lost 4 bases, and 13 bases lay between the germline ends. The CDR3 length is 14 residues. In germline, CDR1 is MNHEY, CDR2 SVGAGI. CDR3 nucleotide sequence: TGTGCCAGCAACCAGGCTACGAGCACCGGGGAGCTGTTTTTT. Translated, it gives CASNQATSTGELFF.

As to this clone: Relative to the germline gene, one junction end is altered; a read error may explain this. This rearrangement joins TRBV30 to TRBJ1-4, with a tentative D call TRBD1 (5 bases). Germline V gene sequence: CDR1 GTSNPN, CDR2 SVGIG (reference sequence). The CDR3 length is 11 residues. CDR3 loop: CAWSVSGSGGF. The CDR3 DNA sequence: TGTGCCTGGAGTGTATCGGGGTCCGGGGGTTTT.

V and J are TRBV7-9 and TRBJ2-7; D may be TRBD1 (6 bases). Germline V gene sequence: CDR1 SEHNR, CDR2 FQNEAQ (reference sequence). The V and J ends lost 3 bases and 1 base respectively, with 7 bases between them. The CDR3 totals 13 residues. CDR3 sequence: CASSLDSSYEQYF. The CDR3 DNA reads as TGTGCCAGCAGCTTGGACAGTTCCTACGAGCAGTACTTC.

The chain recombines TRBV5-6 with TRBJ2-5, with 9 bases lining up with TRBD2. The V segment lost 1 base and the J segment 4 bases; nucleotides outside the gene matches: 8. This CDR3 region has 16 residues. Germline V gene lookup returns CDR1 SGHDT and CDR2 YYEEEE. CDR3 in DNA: TGTGCCAGCAGCTTGCGGGCGGGGGGGCTAGGAGAGACCCAGTACTTC. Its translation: CASSLRAGGLGETQYF.

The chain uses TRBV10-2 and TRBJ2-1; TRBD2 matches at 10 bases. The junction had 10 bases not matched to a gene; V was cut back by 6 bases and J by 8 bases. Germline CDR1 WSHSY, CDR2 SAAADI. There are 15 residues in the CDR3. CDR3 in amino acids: CASSDQRGGLHEQFF. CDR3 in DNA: TGCGCCAGCAGCGATCAGCGGGGGGGCCTTCATGAGCAGTTCTTC.

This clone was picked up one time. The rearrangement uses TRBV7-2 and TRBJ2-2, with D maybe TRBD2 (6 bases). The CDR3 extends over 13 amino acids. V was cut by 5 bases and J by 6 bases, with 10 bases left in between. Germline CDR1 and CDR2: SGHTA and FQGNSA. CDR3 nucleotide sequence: TGTGCCAGCAGCACGGGACTTTCCGGGGAGCTGTTTTTT. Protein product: CASSTGLSGELFF.

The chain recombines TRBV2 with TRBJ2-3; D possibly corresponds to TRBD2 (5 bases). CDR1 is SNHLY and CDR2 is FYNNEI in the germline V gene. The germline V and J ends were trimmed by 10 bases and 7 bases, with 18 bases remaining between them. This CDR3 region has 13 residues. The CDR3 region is CAIPGSRAHTQYF. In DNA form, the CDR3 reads TGTGCCATCCCGGGGTCAAGGGCCCATACGCAGTATTTT.

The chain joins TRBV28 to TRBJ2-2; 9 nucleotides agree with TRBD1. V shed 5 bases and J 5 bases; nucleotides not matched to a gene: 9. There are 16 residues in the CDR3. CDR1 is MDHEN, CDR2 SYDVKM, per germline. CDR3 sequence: CASSGTGTGLTGELFF. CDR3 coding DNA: TGTGCCAGCAGTGGGACCGGGACAGGGCTAACCGGGGAGCTGTTTTTT.

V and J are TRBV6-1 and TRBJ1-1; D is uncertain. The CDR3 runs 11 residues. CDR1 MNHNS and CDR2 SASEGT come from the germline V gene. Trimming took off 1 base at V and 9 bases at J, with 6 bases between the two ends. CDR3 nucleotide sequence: TGTGCCAGCAGTGAAGTTCTTCAAGCTTTCTTT. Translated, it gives CASSEVLQAFF.

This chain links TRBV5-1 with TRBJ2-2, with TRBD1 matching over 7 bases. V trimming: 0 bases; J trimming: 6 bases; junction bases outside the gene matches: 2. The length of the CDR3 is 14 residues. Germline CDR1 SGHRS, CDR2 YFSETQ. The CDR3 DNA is TGCGCCAGCAGCTTGGCAGGGGGAGCCGGGGAGCTGTTTTTT. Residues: CASSLAGGAGELFF.

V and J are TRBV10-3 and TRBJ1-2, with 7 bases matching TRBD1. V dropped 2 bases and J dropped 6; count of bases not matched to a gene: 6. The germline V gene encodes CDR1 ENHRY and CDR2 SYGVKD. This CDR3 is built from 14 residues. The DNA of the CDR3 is TGTGCCATCAGTGAGGGCCGGCAGGGGGATGGCTACACCTTC. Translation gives CAISEGRQGDGYTF.

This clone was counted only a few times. CDR3 DNA: TGTGCCAGCAGTCCCATGGACAGGGTTCACTATGGCTACACCTTC. This sequence encodes CASSPMDRVHYGYTF. The rearrangement uses TRBV27 and TRBJ1-2, with TRBD1 matching 8 bases. The germline CDR1 and CDR2 sequences are MNHEY and SMNVEV (reference sequence). With V trimmed by 5 bases and J by 3 bases, 8 bases remained unmatched. CDR3 length: 15 residues.

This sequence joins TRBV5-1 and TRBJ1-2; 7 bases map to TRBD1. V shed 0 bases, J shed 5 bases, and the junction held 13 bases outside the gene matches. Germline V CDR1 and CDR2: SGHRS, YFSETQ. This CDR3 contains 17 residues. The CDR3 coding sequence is TGCGCCAGCAGCTTGGGGCCGTCGACAGGGCTCTCTTATGGCTACACCTTC. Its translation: CASSLGPSTGLSYGYTF. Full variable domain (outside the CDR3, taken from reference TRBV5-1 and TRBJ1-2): KAGVTQTPRYLIKTRGQQVTLSCSPISGHRSVSWYQQTPGQGLQFLFEYFSETQRNKGNFPGRFSGRQFSNSRSEMNVSTLELGDSALYLCASSLGPSTGLSYGYTFGSGTRLTVV.

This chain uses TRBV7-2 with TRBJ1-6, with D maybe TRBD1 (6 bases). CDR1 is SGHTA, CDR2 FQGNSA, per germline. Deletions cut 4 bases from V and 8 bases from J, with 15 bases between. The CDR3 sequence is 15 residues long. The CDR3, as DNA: TGTGCCAGCAGCTGGTTTCGGGCAGGGGATTCACCCCTCCACTTT. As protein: CASSWFRAGDSPLHF.

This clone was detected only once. This CDR3 reads CASSFWVGPGGTGELFF. CDR3 coding DNA: TGTGCCAGCAGCTTCTGGGTCGGACCGGGAGGGACCGGGGAGCTGTTTTTT. This chain links TRBV11-2 with TRBJ2-2, with 8 bases that match TRBD2. CDR1 is SGHAT and CDR2 is FQNNGV in the germline V gene. The length of the CDR3 is 17 residues. J lost 5 bases, V lost 3 bases, and 11 bases had no gene match.

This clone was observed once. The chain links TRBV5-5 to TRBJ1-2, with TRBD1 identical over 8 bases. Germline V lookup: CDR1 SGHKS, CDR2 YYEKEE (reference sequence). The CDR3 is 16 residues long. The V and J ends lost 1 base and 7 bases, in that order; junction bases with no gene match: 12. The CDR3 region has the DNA TGTGCCAGCAGCTTGCAGCCAGGACAGGGTTTATCTGGCTACACCTTC. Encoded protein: CASSLQPGQGLSGYTF.

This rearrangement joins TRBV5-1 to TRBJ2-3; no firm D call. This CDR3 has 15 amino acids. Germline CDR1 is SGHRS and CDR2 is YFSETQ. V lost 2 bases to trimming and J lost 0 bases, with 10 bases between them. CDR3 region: CASSLEAPSTDTQYF. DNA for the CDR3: TGCGCCAGCAGCTTAGAAGCCCCAAGCACAGATACGCAGTATTTT.

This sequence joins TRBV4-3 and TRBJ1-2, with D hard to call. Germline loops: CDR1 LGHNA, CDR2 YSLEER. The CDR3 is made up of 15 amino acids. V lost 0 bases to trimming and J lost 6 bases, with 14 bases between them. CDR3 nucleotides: TGCGCCAGCAGCCAAGATCGTCTCTCCGCGGATGGCTACACCTTC. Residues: CASSQDRLSADGYTF.

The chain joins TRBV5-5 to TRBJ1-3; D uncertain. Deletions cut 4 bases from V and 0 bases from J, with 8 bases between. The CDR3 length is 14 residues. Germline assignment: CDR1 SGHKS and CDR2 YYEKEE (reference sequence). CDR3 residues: CASSPLSSGNTIYF. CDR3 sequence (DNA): TGTGCCAGCAGCCCGCTGAGCTCTGGAAACACCATATATTTT.

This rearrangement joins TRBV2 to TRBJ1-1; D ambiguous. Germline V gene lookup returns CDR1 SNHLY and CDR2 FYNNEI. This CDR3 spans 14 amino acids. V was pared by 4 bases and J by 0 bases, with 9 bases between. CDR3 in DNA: TGTGCCAGCAGTGGTACATTCATGAACACTGAAGCTTTCTTT. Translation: CASSGTFMNTEAFF.

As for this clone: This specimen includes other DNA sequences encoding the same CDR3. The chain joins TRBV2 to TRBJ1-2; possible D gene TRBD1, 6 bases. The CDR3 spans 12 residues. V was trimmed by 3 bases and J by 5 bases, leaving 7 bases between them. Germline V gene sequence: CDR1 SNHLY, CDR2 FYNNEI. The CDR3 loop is CASSEGAYGYTF. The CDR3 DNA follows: TGTGCCAGCAGTGAGGGGGCTTATGGCTACACCTTC.

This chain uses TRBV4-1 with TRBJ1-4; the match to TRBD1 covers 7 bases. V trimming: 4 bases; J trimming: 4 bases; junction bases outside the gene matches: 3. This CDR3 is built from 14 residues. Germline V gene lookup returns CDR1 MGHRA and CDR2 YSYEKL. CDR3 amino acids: CASSPGQDNEKLFF. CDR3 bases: TGCGCCAGCAGCCCCGGACAGGATAATGAAAAACTGTTTTTT.

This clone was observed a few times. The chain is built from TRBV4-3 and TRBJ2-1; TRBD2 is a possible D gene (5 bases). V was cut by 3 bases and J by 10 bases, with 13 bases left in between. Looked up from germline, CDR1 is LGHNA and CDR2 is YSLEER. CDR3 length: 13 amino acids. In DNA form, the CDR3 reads TGCGCCAGCAGCCAGGAAATAGCGAGGGAGCAGTTCTTC. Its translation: CASSQEIAREQFF.

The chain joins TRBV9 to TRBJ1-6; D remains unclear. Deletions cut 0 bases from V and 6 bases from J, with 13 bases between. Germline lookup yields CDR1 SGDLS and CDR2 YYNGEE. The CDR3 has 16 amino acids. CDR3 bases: TGTGCCAGCAGCGTAGTGGGTTTGTCGGGTAATTCACCCCTCCACTTT. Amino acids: CASSVVGLSGNSPLHF.

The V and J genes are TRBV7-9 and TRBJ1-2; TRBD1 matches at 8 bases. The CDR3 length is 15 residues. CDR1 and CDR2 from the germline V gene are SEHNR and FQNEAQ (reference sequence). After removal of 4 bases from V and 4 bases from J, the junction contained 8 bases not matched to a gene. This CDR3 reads CASSSPDRASYGYTF. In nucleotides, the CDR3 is TGTGCCAGCAGCTCACCGGACAGGGCATCCTATGGCTACACCTTC.

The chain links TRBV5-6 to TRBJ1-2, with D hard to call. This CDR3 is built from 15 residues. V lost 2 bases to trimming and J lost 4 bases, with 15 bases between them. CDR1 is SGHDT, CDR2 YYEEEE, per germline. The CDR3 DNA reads TGTGCCAGCAGCTTCCTTGGTCAGACATTCTATGGCTACACCTTC. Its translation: CASSFLGQTFYGYTF.